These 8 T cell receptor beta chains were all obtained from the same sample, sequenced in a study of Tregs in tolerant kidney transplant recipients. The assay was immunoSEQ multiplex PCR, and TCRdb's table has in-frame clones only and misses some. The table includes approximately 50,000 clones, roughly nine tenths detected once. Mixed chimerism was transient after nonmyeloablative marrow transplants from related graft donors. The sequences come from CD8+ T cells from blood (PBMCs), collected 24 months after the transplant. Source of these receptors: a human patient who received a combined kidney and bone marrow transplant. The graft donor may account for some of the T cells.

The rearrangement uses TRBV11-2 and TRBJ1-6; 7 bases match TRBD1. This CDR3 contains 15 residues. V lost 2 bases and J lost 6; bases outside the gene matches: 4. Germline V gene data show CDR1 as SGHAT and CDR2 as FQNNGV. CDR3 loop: CASSLISGGNSPLHF. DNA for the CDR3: TGTGCCAGCAGCTTAATATCAGGGGGTAATTCACCCCTCCACTTT.

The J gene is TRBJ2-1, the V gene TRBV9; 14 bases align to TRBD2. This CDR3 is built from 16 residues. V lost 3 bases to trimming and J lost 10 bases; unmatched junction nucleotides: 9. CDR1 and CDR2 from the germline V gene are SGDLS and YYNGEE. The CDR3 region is CASSGEGLAGVEEQFF. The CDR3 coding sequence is TGTGCCAGCAGCGGCGAGGGACTAGCGGGAGTCGAGGAGCAGTTCTTC.

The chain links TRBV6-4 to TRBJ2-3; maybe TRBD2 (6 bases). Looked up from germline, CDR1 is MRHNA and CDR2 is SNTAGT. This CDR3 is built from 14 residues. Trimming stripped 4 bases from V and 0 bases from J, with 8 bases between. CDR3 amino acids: CASSAGTSTDTQYF. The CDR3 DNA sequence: TGTGCCAGCAGTGCTGGGACTAGCACAGATACGCAGTATTTT.

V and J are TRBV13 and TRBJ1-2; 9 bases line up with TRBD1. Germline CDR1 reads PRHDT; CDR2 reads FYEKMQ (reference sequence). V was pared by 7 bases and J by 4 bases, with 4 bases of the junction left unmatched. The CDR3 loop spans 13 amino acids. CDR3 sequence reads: CASKTGGVYGYTF. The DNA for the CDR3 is TGTGCCAGCAAAACAGGGGGCGTCTATGGCTACACCTTC.

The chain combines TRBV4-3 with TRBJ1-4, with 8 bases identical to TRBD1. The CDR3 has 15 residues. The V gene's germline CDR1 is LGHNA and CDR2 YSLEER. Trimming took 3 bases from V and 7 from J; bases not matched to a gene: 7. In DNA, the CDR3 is TGCGCCAGCAGCCACTCCAGGGGGCGCCTTGAAAAACTGTTTTTT. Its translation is CASSHSRGRLEKLFF.

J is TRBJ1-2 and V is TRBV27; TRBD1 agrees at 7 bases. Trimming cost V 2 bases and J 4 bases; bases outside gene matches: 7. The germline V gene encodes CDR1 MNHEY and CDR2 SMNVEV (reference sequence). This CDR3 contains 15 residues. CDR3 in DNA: TGTGCCAGCAGTTTAGTAGGGGGCGCGAGCTATGGCTACACCTTC. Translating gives CASSLVGGASYGYTF.

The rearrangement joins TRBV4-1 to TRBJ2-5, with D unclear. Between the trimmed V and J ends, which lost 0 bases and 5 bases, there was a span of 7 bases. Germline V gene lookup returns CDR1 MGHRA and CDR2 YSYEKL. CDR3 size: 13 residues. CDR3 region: CASSQDYMETQYF. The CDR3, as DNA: TGCGCCAGCAGCCAAGATTACATGGAGACCCAGTACTTC.

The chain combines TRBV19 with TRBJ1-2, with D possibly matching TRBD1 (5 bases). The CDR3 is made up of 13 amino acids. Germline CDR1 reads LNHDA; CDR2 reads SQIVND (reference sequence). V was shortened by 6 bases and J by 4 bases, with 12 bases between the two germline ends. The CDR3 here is CASSPPGGYGYTF. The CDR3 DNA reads TGTGCCAGTAGCCCCCCGGGGGGCTATGGCTACACCTTC.